The 26 T cell receptor beta chains given below trace back to one sample, sequenced in a study of glioma-infiltrating T cells. Using RNA template, CDR3s of TCR alpha and beta were amplified with iRepertoire arm-PCR. TCRdb recomputed calls from the multiplex PCR reads with MiXCR, one row per CDR3 protein. The sample consists of about 210,000 distinct CDR3 sequences, around 30% of them appearing once. Sequencing was done on a sample of glioma tissue, nonneoplastic brain tissue, or PBMCs (not recorded which). Every receptor here comes from a human donor with low-grade glioma or glioblastoma, undergoing nonglioma brain surgery, or in good health (not recorded which).

This clonotype was recorded once. This may come from a read error, since a much larger clone is one base off. Given the absence of the conserved phenylalanine or tryptophan at the CDR3 end, a read error is likely. The CDR3 region has the DNA TGCAGCGTTGAATATAAACCAACCGGCACTGAAGCTTTCCTT. Encoded protein: CSVEYKPTGTEAFL. The rearrangement uses TRBV29-1 and TRBJ1-1; D uncertain. Deletions cut 2 bases from V and 4 bases from J, with 14 bases between. The germline gives CDR1 SQVTM, CDR2 ANQGSEA. The CDR3 loop spans 14 amino acids.

The chain joins TRBV27 to TRBJ2-5; D not resolved. The CDR3 runs 13 residues. Trimming cost V 10 bases and J 4 bases, with 16 bases left between them. The germline gives CDR1 MNHEY, CDR2 SMNVEV (reference sequence). In DNA, the CDR3 is TGTGCCACCGCCCACGGTCCCACAGAGACCCAGTACTTC. Protein: CATAHGPTETQYF.

The table lists this clonotype with a few counts. The chain couples TRBV3-1 to TRBJ2-3; the match to TRBD2 covers 15 bases. Germline lookup yields CDR1 LGHDT and CDR2 YNNKEL (reference sequence). V dropped 3 bases and J dropped 6; count of bases not matched to a gene: 4. The CDR3 consists of 16 residues. The CDR3 here is CASSHPGTSGRDTQYF. The DNA for the CDR3 is TGTGCCAGCAGCCATCCCGGGACTAGCGGGAGGGATACGCAGTATTTT.

The chain uses TRBV3-1 and TRBJ2-7; TRBD2 aligns across 8 bases. Germline CDR1 reads LGHDT; CDR2 reads YNNKEL (reference sequence). CDR3 length: 14 amino acids. Trimming took 6 bases from V and 2 from J; bases not matched to a gene: 6. DNA for the CDR3: TGTGCCAGCAGGCCGGGACTAGGGCCCTACGAGCAGTACTTC. Translation gives CASRPGLGPYEQYF.

On this clonotype: This may be a read error, as it is one base from a much larger clone. This chain uses TRBV28 with TRBJ2-7; the match to TRBD2 covers 8 bases. This CDR3 spans 14 amino acids. Germline V lookup: CDR1 MDHEN, CDR2 SYDVKM. In DNA form, the CDR3 reads TGTGCCAGCAGTTCCCGGGAGGGCCGGGACGATCAGTACTTC. Translating gives CASSSREGRDDQYF.

This clonotype has at least ten counts. The rearrangement joins TRBV20-1 to TRBJ2-1, with D unresolved. Trimming removed 4 bases from V and 5 bases from J, with 18 bases in between. The CDR3 runs to 15 residues. Germline lookup yields CDR1 DFQATT and CDR2 SNEGSKA (reference sequence). The CDR3 region has the DNA TGCAGTGCTAAGGACGGGCAAAACCTAAACAATGAGCAGTTCTTC. Translated, it gives CSAKDGQNLNNEQFF.

This clonotype turned up a few times. This chain joins TRBV10-3 and TRBJ2-4, with a possible D match to TRBD1 (6 bases). V was shortened by 2 bases and J by 7 bases, with 18 bases between the two germline ends. Germline CDR1 is ENHRY and CDR2 is SYGVKD. The CDR3 extends over 16 amino acids. Written as DNA, the CDR3 is TGTGCCATCAGTGAGGGAGCGGCCAGGGGATCGAACATTCAGTACTTC. It encodes CAISEGAARGSNIQYF.

The gene calls are TRBV19 and TRBJ2-3; TRBD2 agrees at 11 bases. Germline CDR1 reads LNHDA; CDR2 reads SQIVND (reference sequence). This CDR3 comprises 17 residues. J gave up 0 bases and V 4 bases, and 6 bases lay outside the gene matches. In DNA form, the CDR3 reads TGTGCCAGTAGTAAGACTAGCGGGGTTACTAGCACAGATACGCAGTATTTT. It is translated as CASSKTSGVTSTDTQYF. The variable domain in full, with the rest retrieved from reference TRBV19 and TRBJ2-3, is DGGITQSPKYLFRKEGQNVTLSCEQNLNHDAMYWYRQDPGQGLRLIYYSQIVNDFQKGDIAEGYSVSREKKESFPLTVTSAQKNPTAFYLCASSKTSGVTSTDTQYFGPGTRLTVL.

Note on this clonotype: Since a much larger clone is just one base distant, this may be a read error. Here the CDR3 reads CATSPPTGTGSYEQYF. The CDR3 coding sequence is TGTGCCACCTCACCACCGACCGGGACAGGGTCCTACGAGCAGTACTTC. The J gene is TRBJ2-7, the V gene TRBV18; the match to TRBD1 covers 9 bases. This CDR3 spans 16 amino acids. Germline V gene lookup returns CDR1 KGHSH and CDR2 LQKENI.

This clonotype was observed many times. This sequence joins TRBV6-1 and TRBJ2-3; no clear D gene. V lost 5 bases and J lost 2, with 11 bases in between. Looked up from germline, CDR1 is MNHNS and CDR2 is SASEGT. This CDR3 contains 14 residues. CDR3 region: CASSLGINTDTQYF. The CDR3, as DNA: TGTGCCAGCAGTCTGGGGATAAACACAGATACGCAGTATTTT.

In regard to this clonotype: One end of the junction is discordant with germline, which a read error may explain. This chain connects TRBV5-1 to TRBJ2-3; 7 positions match TRBD1. This CDR3 spans 16 amino acids. Germline assignment: CDR1 SGHRS and CDR2 YFSETQ. CDR3 in amino acids: CASSPQPRQGPDTRYF. CDR3 in DNA: TGCGCCAGCAGCCCCCAACCCCGACAGGGACCAGATACGCGGTATTTT.

Regarding this clonotype: Sequence at one end of the junction differs from germline and may be a read error. This chain joins TRBV2 and TRBJ2-1; D is unclear. The CDR3 spans 14 residues. Germline CDR1 and CDR2: SNHLY and FYNNEI. CDR3 in amino acids: CASSFKGISNEQFF. The CDR3 DNA reads as TGTGCTAGCAGCTTTAAAGGGATTAGTAATGAGCAGTTCTTC.

This clonotype has at least ten counts. The rearrangement uses TRBV7-7 and TRBJ2-7; D possibly corresponds to TRBD1 (6 bases). This CDR3 has 13 amino acids. Germline V gene sequence: CDR1 SSHAT, CDR2 FNYEAQ (reference sequence). V lost 6 bases to trimming and J lost 7 bases, with 16 bases between them. The CDR3 DNA is TGTGCCAGCAGTCGGACAGATATACGAGAGCAGTACTTC. It specifies CASSRTDIREQYF.

The rearrangement uses TRBV9 and TRBJ2-1; 10 bases line up with TRBD2. CDR3 length: 16 residues. Germline V gene sequence: CDR1 SGDLS, CDR2 YYNGEE. V trimming: 0 bases; J trimming: 8 bases; junction bases outside the gene matches: 8. The CDR3 spells CASSVGGSGRADEQFF. The CDR3 DNA is TGTGCCAGCAGCGTAGGGGGGAGCGGGAGGGCGGATGAGCAGTTCTTC.

Worth noting for this clonotype: Being one base from a much bigger clone, this may be a read error. The CDR3 loop is CASSPRQDSNYGYTF. The CDR3 DNA is TGTGCCAGCTCACCACGCCAGGACTCTAACTATGGCTACACCTTC. This chain joins TRBV18 and TRBJ1-2; no definite D call. The germline gives CDR1 KGHSH, CDR2 LQKENI. V lost 1 base and J 0 bases, leaving 9 bases between the germline ends. This CDR3 is 15 amino acids long.

This clonotype was seen at least ten times. The chain links TRBV15 to TRBJ2-7; 9 positions agree with TRBD1. V dropped 5 bases and J dropped 6; count of bases not matched to a gene: 5. This CDR3 is built from 13 residues. The germline CDR1 and CDR2 sequences are LNHNV and YYDKDF (reference sequence). The CDR3 reads CATSGSTGGEQYF. The CDR3, as DNA: TGTGCCACCAGCGGATCGACAGGGGGCGAGCAGTACTTC.

For this clonotype: Relative to the germline gene, one junction end is altered; a read error may explain this. The chain employs TRBV7-2 and TRBJ2-3; D possibly corresponds to TRBD2 (5 bases). The CDR3 contains 15 residues. Germline assignment: CDR1 SGHTA and CDR2 FQGNSA. The CDR3 DNA follows: TGCGCCAGCAGCCGCTCCGGGAATAGCACAGATACGCAGTATTTT. It specifies CASSRSGNSTDTQYF.

The V gene is TRBV30, the J gene TRBJ2-7, with D possibly matching TRBD1 (6 bases). With 5 bases removed from V and 5 bases from J, the gap between germline ends came to 25 bases. The germline V gene has CDR1 GTSNPN and CDR2 SVGIG (reference sequence). This CDR3 spans 16 amino acids. CDR3 protein: CAWGDTTRRWANEQYF. DNA of the CDR3: TGTGCCTGGGGGGACACCACCAGGCGGTGGGCGAACGAGCAGTACTTC.

This clonotype was counted ten times or more. The V call is TRBV20-1, the J call TRBJ2-5; 7 bases are shared with TRBD2. The J segment lost 2 bases and the V segment lost 5 bases, leaving 5 bases of the junction unmatched. This CDR3 region has 13 residues. The V gene's germline CDR1 is DFQATT and CDR2 SNEGSKA (reference sequence). The CDR3 region is CSAPPGGQETQYF. The CDR3 bases are TGCAGTGCTCCCCCGGGGGGACAAGAGACCCAGTACTTC.

Ten or more counts support this clonotype. The chain recombines TRBV19 with TRBJ1-1; the D is unclear. CDR1 is LNHDA, CDR2 SQIVND, per germline (reference sequence). Trimming cost V 5 bases and J 5 bases, with 15 bases left between them. The CDR3 spans 14 residues. The CDR3 spells CASSQVDRSTEAFF. CDR3 coding DNA: TGTGCCAGTAGTCAAGTGGACCGAAGTACTGAAGCTTTCTTT.

This clonotype occurred many times. The chain employs TRBV5-1 and TRBJ2-3; TRBD2 aligns across 8 bases. Germline CDR1 SGHRS, CDR2 YFSETQ. CDR3 length: 15 residues. The ends lost 3 bases at V and 5 bases at J; junction bases unmatched: 8. The CDR3 DNA reads as TGCGCCAGCAGCTCCGGGACTAGTATGATAGATACGCAGTATTTT. Its translation: CASSSGTSMIDTQYF.

This clonotype was picked up many times. The chain employs TRBV7-9 and TRBJ2-7, with D possibly matching TRBD1 (6 bases). The CDR3 length is 15 residues. The germline CDR1 and CDR2 sequences are SEHNR and FQNEAQ (reference sequence). The V end was cut by 2 bases, the J end by 2 bases, with 13 bases between. CDR3 amino acids: CASSLSGRGAYEQYF. The CDR3 DNA reads TGTGCCAGCAGCTTATCGGGCAGGGGCGCCTACGAGCAGTACTTC.

V usage is TRBV24-1 and J usage is TRBJ1-1; D is undetermined. CDR1 is KGHDR, CDR2 SFDVKD, per germline. The CDR3 runs to 14 residues. V dropped 2 bases and J dropped 6 bases, with 12 bases sitting between them. The CDR3 is CATSDSGAGPEAFF. The DNA of the CDR3 is TGTGCCACCAGTGATTCCGGCGCCGGGCCTGAAGCTTTCTTT.

At least ten counts were recorded for this clonotype. This chain joins TRBV7-2 and TRBJ2-5; D not certain. The V end was cut by 5 bases, the J end by 5 bases, with 12 bases between. The V gene's germline CDR1 is SGHTA and CDR2 FQGNSA. The CDR3 totals 13 residues. CDR3 bases: TGTGCCAGCAGCGTCTCTAGTCGGGAGACCCAGTACTTC. As protein: CASSVSSRETQYF.

This clonotype showed up many times. Written as DNA, the CDR3 is TGTGCCAGTAGTCAAGCGGGCGCGGGAAACACCATATATTTT. This encodes CASSQAGAGNTIYF. This chain joins TRBV19 and TRBJ1-3, with D hard to call. Germline CDR1 is LNHDA and CDR2 is SQIVND (reference sequence). V lost 5 bases to trimming and J lost 4 bases, with 12 bases between them. The CDR3 is 14 amino acids.

Ten or more counts support this clonotype. The rearrangement uses TRBV29-1 and TRBJ1-5; TRBD1 agrees at 9 bases. V lost 6 bases, J lost 3 bases, and 6 bases stayed unmatched. Per germline, CDR1 SQVTM and CDR2 ANQGSEA. The CDR3 runs 14 residues. CDR3 DNA sequence: TGCAGCGTCGCCGGGACAGGGATCAATCAGCCCCAGCATTTT. Protein sequence: CSVAGTGINQPQHF.